Listed below are T cell receptor beta chains from one sample, sequenced in a study of early T cells in non-severe SARS-CoV-2 infection. TCRdb re-derived calls from the 5' RACE reads in MiXCR, one entry per CDR3 protein. This table holds more than 60,000 distinct CDR3 sequences, just under 5% found once. The sample taken for sequencing was whole blood. The receptor source for this set is an adult who was a healthcare worker with PCR-confirmed SARS-CoV-2 infection or an uninfected control (not recorded which). CDR3s include the opening cysteine and the closing phenylalanine or tryptophan. Each record gives: V gene, clone size, D gene, CDR3 protein. The D gene is left open where the match is weak. Clone size is shown for a subset of rows, as once, few, many or a class of expanded clone.

>TRBV29-1|few|TRBD2
CSALATQETQYF
>TRBV5-1|many|TRBD2
CASSSTSQTSGSTDTQYF
>TRBV5-4|many|TRBD1
CASSSQGAWETQYF
>TRBV18|.|.
CASSPTGDSYEQYF
>TRBV7-2|many|.
CASSLEGRTFAGANVLTF
>TRBV20-1|many|TRBD2
CSAPGLAGAGDTQYF
>TRBV6-5|many|.
CASSQLRGYEQYF
>TRBV18|many|.
CASSRTPDRTDTQYF
>TRBV20-1|.|TRBD2
CSATAGGVYNEQFF
>TRBV10-2|.|.
CASAGTFYEQYF
>TRBV5-4|.|.
CASSLVGNTGELFF
>TRBV7-2|many|.
CASSLGGRVEETQYF
>TRBV4-1|.|TRBD1
CASSQPGQGSRTGELFF
>TRBV3-1|.|.
CASSPAGTFSGNTIYF
>TRBV4-3|few|.
CASSQGGQDLHEQYF
>TRBV2|many|TRBD1
CASSGTGALGYTF
>TRBV6-5|many|TRBD2
CASRDSGGASYNEQFF
>TRBV5-1|many|.
CASSLDQGKVDGYTF
>TRBV6-5|many|.
CASSYSFVGGNTEAFF
>TRBV2|many|.
CASSGHPNTEAFF
>TRBV3-2|.|.
CASSQDIPPLGRGPPGELFF
>TRBV18|few|TRBD1
CASSPGTAPSGANVLTF
>TRBV12-3/TRBV12-4|many|.
CASSLFTGEEAFF
>TRBV20-1|many|TRBD2
CSARATSGSGTDTQYF
>TRBV6-2/TRBV6-3|many|TRBD2
CASSYAGTSGYEQYF
>TRBV19|few|TRBD2
CASSIRIAGLHEQFF
>TRBV5-4|.|.
CASSLVGAPNEQFF
>TRBV3-1|medium-sized|.
CASSQSSDTQYF
>TRBV19|many|TRBD2
CASSMGGRLGQFF
>TRBV24-1|many|.
CATSDQWSYGYTF
>TRBV3-1|many|.
CASSQDLTVISYEQYF
>TRBV9|.|.
CASSVSYWTGELELFF
>TRBV19|many|.
CASSERGRIDQPQHF
>TRBV5-1|many|.
CASSASTGSGEQYF
>TRBV20-1|many|TRBD2
CSASPLAGRTDTQYF
>TRBV20-1|.|TRBD2
CSARGTSGRGSETQYF